The entry that follows covers one T cell receptor beta chain sequence. cDNA libraries for TCR beta contained unique molecular identifiers. TCRdb called the PCR reads again in MiXCR, with one record for every CDR3 protein. This sample has a few hundred thousand distinct CDR3 sequences, with roughly 45% found just once. These data come from a study of post-analysis software for immune sequencing data. The sample comprised blood. This receptor was taken from a girl aged 5-17 years with multiple sclerosis.

CDR3 sequence: CASTSLAGSYNEQFF. CDR3 sequence (DNA): TGTGCCAGCACCTCCCTAGCGGGTTCCTACAATGAGCAGTTCTTC. The J gene is TRBJ2-1, the V gene TRBV7-2, with 8 positions matching TRBD2. Looked up from germline, CDR1 is SGHTA and CDR2 is FQGNSA. This CDR3 is built from 15 residues. J was trimmed by 1 base and V by 7 bases; bases with no gene match: 6.